The 23 T cell receptor beta chains given below trace back to one sample, sequenced in a study of blood T cell repertoires in COVID-19. The data were produced by immunoSEQ multiplex PCR, yet TCRdb's version contains in-frame clones alone and is incomplete. The profile covers roughly 340,000 clones, with around 87% appearing a single time and about 6.9% taken by the ten largest. The sequenced sample was peripheral blood. All receptors come from a woman aged 50 to 60 with COVID-19, enrolled during active disease.

This chain uses TRBV30 with TRBJ2-2; D perhaps matches TRBD1 (5 bases). The CDR3 spans 14 residues. Germline V CDR1 and CDR2: GTSNPN, SVGIG (reference sequence). Trimming took off 7 bases at V and 4 bases at J, with 16 bases between the two ends. CDR3 bases: TGTGCCTCCACGGGCGTCAGGGCCACCGGGGAGCTGTTTTTT. Translated: CASTGVRATGELFF. The whole variable domain, remainder taken from reference TRBV30 and TRBJ2-2, is SQTIHQWPATLVQPVGSPLSLECTVEGTSNPNLYWYRQAAGRGLQLLFYSVGIGQISSEVPQNLSASRPQDRQFILSSKKLLLSDSGFYLCASTGVRATGELFFGEGSRLTVL.

The chain carries TRBV4-1 and TRBJ2-7; 10 nucleotides align to TRBD2. The trim removed 0 bases at V and 6 bases at J, leaving 17 bases unmatched. This CDR3 has 19 amino acids. CDR1 and CDR2 (germline): MGHRA, YSYEKL. DNA of the CDR3: TGCGCCAGCAGCCAAGATTGGGGTAGGGTAGCGGGAGGAAAAGGCGAGCAGTACTTC. Amino acids: CASSQDWGRVAGGKGEQYF.

This clone was seen just once. The V gene is TRBV19, the J gene TRBJ2-3; TRBD2 matches at 7 bases. CDR1 and CDR2 from the germline V gene are LNHDA and SQIVND (reference sequence). The J segment lost 11 bases and the V segment lost 0 bases, leaving 11 bases of the junction unmatched. The CDR3 runs to 15 residues. For the CDR3, the DNA is TGTGCCAGTAGTATAGATATGGCGGGAGCGCAGGTGCAGTATTTT. It encodes CASSIDMAGAQVQYF.

This clone was seen a single time. This chain joins TRBV27 and TRBJ1-5; a possible D gene is TRBD1 (6 bases). The germline gives CDR1 MNHEY, CDR2 SMNVEV (reference sequence). Trimming stripped 5 bases from V and 9 bases from J, with 17 bases between. The CDR3 is made up of 14 amino acids. In DNA, the CDR3 is TGTGCCAGCAGTCCAGACAGGAAGGGACGGCCCCAGCATTTT. Amino acid sequence: CASSPDRKGRPQHF.

The rearrangement joins TRBV5-1 to TRBJ2-2; 7 bases line up with TRBD2. The CDR3 covers 16 residues. Germline CDR1 and CDR2: SGHRS and YFSETQ. V was pared by 1 base and J by 5 bases, with 8 bases of the junction left unmatched. The CDR3 loop reads CASSLLAELSTGELFF. DNA for the CDR3: TGCGCCAGCAGCTTGCTAGCGGAGTTAAGTACCGGGGAGCTGTTTTTT.

CDR3 nucleotide sequence: TGTGCCAGCAGTCGAACAGGGTCACCGATAAAATTGAACACTGAAGCTTTCTTT. Protein product: CASSRTGSPIKLNTEAFF. The rearrangement joins TRBV6-6 to TRBJ1-1, with a tentative D call TRBD1 (6 bases). Trimming cost V 5 bases and J 0 bases, with 22 bases left between them. The germline gives CDR1 MNHNY, CDR2 SVGAGI (reference sequence). This CDR3 region has 18 residues.

The chain has TRBV4-1 and TRBJ2-3; TRBD2 aligns across 11 bases. This CDR3 spans 16 amino acids. Germline V gene lookup returns CDR1 MGHRA and CDR2 YSYEKL. Trimming cost V 3 bases and J 4 bases; bases outside gene matches: 6. The CDR3 coding sequence is TGCGCCAGCAGCCATTCCGGGACTAGCGGATCAGATACGCAGTATTTT. It yields the protein CASSHSGTSGSDTQYF.

This chain connects TRBV27 to TRBJ2-1; weak D call: TRBD2 (5 bases). The CDR3 totals 15 residues. With 0 bases removed from V and 5 bases from J, the gap between germline ends came to 11 bases. The germline gives CDR1 MNHEY, CDR2 SMNVEV (reference sequence). The CDR3 DNA follows: TGTGCCAGCAGTTTATCTCGGGGAGACAACAATGAGCAGTTCTTC. This sequence encodes CASSLSRGDNNEQFF.

This chain joins TRBV5-1 and TRBJ2-7; TRBD1 aligns across 9 bases. Germline V lookup: CDR1 SGHRS, CDR2 YFSETQ. With V trimmed by 0 bases and J by 1 base, 5 bases remained unmatched. The CDR3 covers 16 residues. CDR3 sequence reads: CASSLDPTGGSYEQYF. The CDR3 bases are TGCGCCAGCAGCTTGGATCCGACAGGGGGTTCCTACGAGCAGTACTTC.

The gene calls are TRBV7-2 and TRBJ1-2; TRBD1 aligns across 9 bases. V lost 8 bases to trimming and J lost 1 base; unmatched junction nucleotides: 17. Germline V gene lookup returns CDR1 SGHTA and CDR2 FQGNSA. This CDR3 spans 18 amino acids. CDR3 protein: CASGMRTGAPLFNYGYTF. The DNA of the CDR3 is TGTGCCAGCGGAATGAGGACAGGGGCGCCCCTTTTTAACTATGGCTACACCTTC.

CDR3 coding DNA: TGCGCCAGCAGCTTAGATTCAGGGGAAGGAGAGCAGTACTTC. This gives the protein CASSLDSGEGEQYF. The V and J genes are TRBV5-1 and TRBJ2-7, with D possibly matching TRBD1 (6 bases). Germline V gene data show CDR1 as SGHRS and CDR2 as YFSETQ. CDR3 length: 14 residues. Deletions cut 2 bases from V and 7 bases from J, with 16 bases between.

The CDR3 sequence: CASSPFQGNYGYTF. In nucleotides, the CDR3 is TGTGCCAGCAGCCCGTTCCAGGGAAACTATGGCTACACCTTC. V and J are TRBV5-8 and TRBJ1-2, with D perhaps matching TRBD1 (5 bases). Germline V gene sequence: CDR1 SGHTS, CDR2 YDEGEE. The CDR3 extends over 14 amino acids. V was trimmed by 4 bases and J by 2 bases, leaving 12 bases between them.

This chain uses TRBV2 with TRBJ2-2; D is undetermined. The CDR3 sequence is 14 residues long. Germline CDR1 is SNHLY and CDR2 is FYNNEI. V dropped 11 bases and J dropped 8 bases, with 21 bases sitting between them. The CDR3 sequence is CADSLDPGAGELFF. For the CDR3, the DNA is TGTGCCGACTCTCTCGACCCGGGTGCAGGGGAGCTGTTTTTT.

The chain is built from TRBV5-8 and TRBJ2-1; 10 positions agree with TRBD2. Losses at the gene ends were 3 bases for V and 4 bases for J; bases not matched to a gene: 4. The CDR3 has 15 residues. CDR1 and CDR2 (germline): SGHTS, YDEGEE. The CDR3: CASSSGTSVYNEQFF. The CDR3 coding sequence is TGTGCCAGCAGCTCAGGGACTAGCGTGTACAATGAGCAGTTCTTC.

The rearrangement links TRBV30 to TRBJ2-1; 15 positions match TRBD2. The CDR3 sequence is 17 residues long. The trim removed 5 bases at V and 8 bases at J, leaving 13 bases unmatched. Looked up from germline, CDR1 is GTSNPN and CDR2 is SVGIG (reference sequence). The DNA for the CDR3 is TGTGCCTGGGGCGGACGAGGACTAGCGGGAGGGAGTGATGAGCAGTTCTTC. Protein: CAWGGRGLAGGSDEQFF.

The genes are TRBV5-4 and TRBJ2-7; perhaps TRBD1 as D (6 bases). The germline CDR1 and CDR2 sequences are SGHNT and YYREEE (reference sequence). The CDR3 is made up of 14 amino acids. Trimming shortened V by 5 bases and J by 4 bases, and 16 bases separated the two germline ends. The chain's CDR3 is CASSLPDREYEQYF. For the CDR3, the DNA is TGTGCCAGCAGTCTCCCGGACAGAGAGTACGAGCAGTACTTC.

The rearrangement links TRBV15 to TRBJ1-2, with no clear D. Trimming cost V 0 bases and J 4 bases, with 3 bases left between them. The CDR3 is made up of 12 amino acids. Germline lookup yields CDR1 LNHNV and CDR2 YYDKDF (reference sequence). In nucleotides, the CDR3 is TGTGCCACCAGCAGAGATCTCTATGGCTACACCTTC. It yields the protein CATSRDLYGYTF.

The chain has TRBV2 and TRBJ2-1; 7 bases agree with TRBD1. Per the germline V gene, CDR1 is SNHLY and CDR2 is FYNNEI. The V gene end was trimmed by 5 bases and the J gene end by 7 bases; junction bases not matched to a gene: 14. This CDR3 has 16 residues. The CDR3 protein is CASSSGTAPSRNEQFF. CDR3 DNA sequence: TGTGCCAGCAGTTCTGGGACAGCCCCTTCTCGGAATGAGCAGTTCTTC.

This chain links TRBV14 with TRBJ2-7, with TRBD1 matching 8 bases. The germline V gene encodes CDR1 SGHDN and CDR2 FVKESK. This CDR3 spans 17 amino acids. The ends lost 2 bases at V and 4 bases at J; junction bases unmatched: 13. This chain's CDR3 is CASSQLLMGRGRYEQYF. Written as DNA, the CDR3 is TGTGCCAGCAGCCAACTTTTAATGGGCAGGGGGCGATACGAGCAGTACTTC.

This chain connects TRBV25-1 to TRBJ2-2; 12 positions match TRBD1. The junction had 8 bases not matched to a gene; V was cut back by 3 bases and J by 6 bases. Germline CDR1 reads MGHDK; CDR2 reads SYGVNS. There are 17 residues in the CDR3. The CDR3 DNA reads as TGTGCCAGCAGTGACCCGGCGGGACAGGGGGCATCCGGGGAGCTGTTTTTT. Translating gives CASSDPAGQGASGELFF.

V and J are TRBV18 and TRBJ2-1; weak D call: TRBD2 (7 bases). V was clipped by 0 bases and J by 3 bases, with 12 bases between them. The CDR3 has 16 residues. From germline, CDR1 is KGHSH and CDR2 LQKENI. CDR3 sequence (DNA): TGTGCCAGCTCACCACCGAGGGGGGGGGTCTACAATGAGCAGTTCTTC. Encoded protein: CASSPPRGGVYNEQFF.

The chain has TRBV24-1 and TRBJ1-5; D gene uncertain. The V gene lost 4 bases and the J gene lost 3 bases, with 9 bases spanning the gap. The V gene's germline CDR1 is KGHDR and CDR2 SFDVKD. The length of the CDR3 is 14 residues. Here the CDR3 DNA reads TGTGCCACCAGTGACCCGGGGTTCAATCAGCCCCAGCATTTT. The encoded protein is CATSDPGFNQPQHF.

V gene TRBV30 combines with J gene TRBJ1-3, with TRBD1 matching 9 bases. This CDR3 has 13 residues. Germline V gene lookup returns CDR1 GTSNPN and CDR2 SVGIG (reference sequence). J was trimmed by 4 bases and V by 7 bases; bases with no gene match: 5. The CDR3 DNA follows: TGTGCCTTTCCAGGACAGGGGGGAAACACCATATATTTT. Its protein product is CAFPGQGGNTIYF. Together with reference TRBV30 and TRBJ1-3, the CDR3 gives the full variable domain: SQTIHQWPATLVQPVGSPLSLECTVEGTSNPNLYWYRQAAGRGLQLLFYSVGIGQISSEVPQNLSASRPQDRQFILSSKKLLLSDSGFYLCAFPGQGGNTIYFGEGSWLTVV.